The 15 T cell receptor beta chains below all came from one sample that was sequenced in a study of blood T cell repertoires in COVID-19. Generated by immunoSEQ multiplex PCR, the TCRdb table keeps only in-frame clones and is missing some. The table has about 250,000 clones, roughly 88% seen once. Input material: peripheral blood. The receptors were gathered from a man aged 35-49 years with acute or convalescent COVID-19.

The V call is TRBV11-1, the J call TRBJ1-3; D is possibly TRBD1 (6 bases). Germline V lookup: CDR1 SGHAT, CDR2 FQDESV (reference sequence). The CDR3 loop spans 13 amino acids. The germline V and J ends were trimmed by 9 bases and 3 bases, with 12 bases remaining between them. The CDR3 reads CARRQVSGNTIYF. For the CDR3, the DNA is TGTGCCAGACGACAGGTGAGTGGAAACACCATATATTTT.

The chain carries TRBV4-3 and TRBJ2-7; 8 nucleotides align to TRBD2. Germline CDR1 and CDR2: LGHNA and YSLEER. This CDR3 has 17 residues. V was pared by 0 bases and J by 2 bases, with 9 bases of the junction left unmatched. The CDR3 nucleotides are TGCGCCAGCAGCCAAGAACTGATACGCGGGAGGCCCTACGAGCAGTACTTC. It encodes CASSQELIRGRPYEQYF.

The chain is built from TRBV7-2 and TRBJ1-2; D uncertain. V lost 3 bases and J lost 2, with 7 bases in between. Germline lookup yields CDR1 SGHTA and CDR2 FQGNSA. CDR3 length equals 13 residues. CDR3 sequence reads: CASSFPTNYGYTF. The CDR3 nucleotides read TGTGCCAGCAGCTTCCCCACAAACTATGGCTACACCTTC.

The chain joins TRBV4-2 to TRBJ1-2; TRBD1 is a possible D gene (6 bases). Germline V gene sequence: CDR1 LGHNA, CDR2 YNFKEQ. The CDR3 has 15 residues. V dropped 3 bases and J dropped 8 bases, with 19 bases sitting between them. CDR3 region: CASSQKGGGGRGYTF. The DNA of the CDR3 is TGTGCCAGCAGCCAGAAAGGGGGGGGCGGCAGGGGCTACACCTTC.

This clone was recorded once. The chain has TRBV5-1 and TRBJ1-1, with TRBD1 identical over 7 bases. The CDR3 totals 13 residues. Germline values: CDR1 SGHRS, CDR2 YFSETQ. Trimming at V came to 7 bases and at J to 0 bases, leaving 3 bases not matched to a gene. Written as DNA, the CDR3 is TGCGCCAGCCAAAGGGGGCTGAACACTGAAGCTTTCTTT. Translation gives CASQRGLNTEAFF.

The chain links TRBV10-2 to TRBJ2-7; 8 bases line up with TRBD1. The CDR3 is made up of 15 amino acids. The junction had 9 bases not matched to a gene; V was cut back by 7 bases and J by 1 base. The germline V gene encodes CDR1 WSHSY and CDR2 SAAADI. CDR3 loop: CASTPGTGLSYEQYF. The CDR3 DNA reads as TGCGCCAGCACCCCCGGGACAGGCCTTTCCTACGAGCAGTACTTC.

CDR3 amino acids: CASSLSRISGNTIYF. CDR3 sequence (DNA): TGTGCCAGCAGCTTGTCCAGGATCTCTGGAAACACCATATATTTT. The V gene is TRBV5-5, the J gene TRBJ1-3; D ambiguous. With 1 base removed from V and 0 bases from J, the gap between germline ends came to 8 bases. CDR3 length: 15 amino acids. Per the germline V gene, CDR1 is SGHKS and CDR2 is YYEKEE (reference sequence). The full variable domain, its missing parts supplied by reference TRBV5-5 and TRBJ1-3, is DAGVTQSPTHLIKTRGQQVTLRCSPISGHKSVSWYQQVLGQGPQFIFQYYEKEERGRGNFPDRFSARQFPNYSSELNVNALLLGDSALYLCASSLSRISGNTIYFGEGSWLTVV.

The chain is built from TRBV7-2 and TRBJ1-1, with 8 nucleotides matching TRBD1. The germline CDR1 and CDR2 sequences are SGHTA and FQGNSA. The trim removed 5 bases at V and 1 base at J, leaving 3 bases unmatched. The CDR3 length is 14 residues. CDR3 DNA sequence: TGTGCCAGCAGCATCGACAGGGGGAACACTGAAGCTTTCTTT. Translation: CASSIDRGNTEAFF.

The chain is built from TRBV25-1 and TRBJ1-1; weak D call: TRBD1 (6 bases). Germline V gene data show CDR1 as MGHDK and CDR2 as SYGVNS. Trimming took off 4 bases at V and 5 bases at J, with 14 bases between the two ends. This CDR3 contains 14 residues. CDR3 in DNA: TGTGCCAGCAGTGGACGCAGGGGAGCAACTGAAGCTTTCTTT. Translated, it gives CASSGRRGATEAFF.

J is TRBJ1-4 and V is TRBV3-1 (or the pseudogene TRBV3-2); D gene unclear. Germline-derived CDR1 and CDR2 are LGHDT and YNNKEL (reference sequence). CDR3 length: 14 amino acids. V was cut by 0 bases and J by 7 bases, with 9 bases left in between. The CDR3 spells CASSQDYRSEKLFF. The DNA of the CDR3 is TGTGCCAGCAGCCAAGATTATAGGAGTGAAAAACTGTTTTTT.

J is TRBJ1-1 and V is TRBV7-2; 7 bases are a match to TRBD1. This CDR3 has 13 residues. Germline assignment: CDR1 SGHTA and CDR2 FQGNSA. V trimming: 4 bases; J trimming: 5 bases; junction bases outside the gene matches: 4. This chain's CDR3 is CASSYQQGTEAFF. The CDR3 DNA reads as TGTGCCAGCAGCTACCAACAGGGGACTGAAGCTTTCTTT. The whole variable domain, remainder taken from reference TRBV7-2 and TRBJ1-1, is GAGVSQSPSNKVTEKGKDVELRCDPISGHTALYWYRQSLGQGLEFLIYFQGNSAPDKSGLPSDRFSAERTGGSVSTLTIQRTQQEDSAVYLCASSYQQGTEAFFGQGTRLTVV.

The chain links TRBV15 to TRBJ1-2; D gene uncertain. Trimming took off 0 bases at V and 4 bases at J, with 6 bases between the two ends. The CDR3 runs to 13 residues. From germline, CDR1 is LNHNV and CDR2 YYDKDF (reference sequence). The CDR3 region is CATSRDAVYGYTF. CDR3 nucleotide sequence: TGTGCCACCAGCAGAGATGCGGTCTATGGCTACACCTTC.

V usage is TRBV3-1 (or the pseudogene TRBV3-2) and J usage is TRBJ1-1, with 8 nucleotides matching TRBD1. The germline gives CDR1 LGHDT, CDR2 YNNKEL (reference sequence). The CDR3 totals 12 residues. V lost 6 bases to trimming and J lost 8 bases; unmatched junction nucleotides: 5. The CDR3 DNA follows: TGTGCCAGCAGTCCAGGGGGCAGAGAAGCTTTCTTT. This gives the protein CASSPGGREAFF.

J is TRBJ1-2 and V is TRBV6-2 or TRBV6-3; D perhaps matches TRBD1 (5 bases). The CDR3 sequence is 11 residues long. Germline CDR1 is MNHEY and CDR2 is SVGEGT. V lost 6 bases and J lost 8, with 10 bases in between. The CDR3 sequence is CASSRRQGYTF. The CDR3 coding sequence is TGTGCCAGCAGCCGCCGACAGGGCTACACCTTC.

DNA for the CDR3: TGTGCCAGTAGTATGGCTGCTAGCGGGTTACTAGGGGAGCTGTTTTTT. Its protein is CASSMAASGLLGELFF. V and J are TRBV19 and TRBJ2-2, with 8 bases aligning to TRBD2. J was trimmed by 8 bases and V by 3 bases; bases with no gene match: 11. From germline, CDR1 is LNHDA and CDR2 SQIVND (reference sequence). The CDR3 is made up of 16 amino acids.